Each of the 20 T cell receptor beta chains below was sequenced from the same sample in a study of shared clonotypes between healthy human individuals. The assay was immunoSEQ multiplex PCR, and TCRdb's table has in-frame clones only and misses some. This sample has some 900,000 clones, with roughly 72% found just once. The source material was memory CD4+ T cells sorted from blood. The subset here: CD45RA-negative fraction. The receptor set was obtained from a man younger than 30 in good health.

CDR3: CSVEPQSGSYEQYF. For the CDR3, the DNA is TGCAGCGTTGAGCCCCAGAGCGGATCCTACGAGCAGTACTTC. This chain links TRBV29-1 with TRBJ2-7; weak D call: TRBD2 (5 bases). Between the trimmed V and J ends, which lost 3 bases and 1 base, there was a span of 13 bases. Germline V gene lookup returns CDR1 SQVTM and CDR2 ANQGSEA. This CDR3 spans 14 amino acids.

Turning to this clone: This clone may be a read error of a much larger clone one base away. The same CDR3 can be traced to other DNA sequences in this sample. J is TRBJ1-2 and V is TRBV2; D remains unclear. The CDR3 extends over 13 amino acids. Trimming left V 3 bases short and J 0 bases short, with 5 bases between. Germline CDR1 SNHLY, CDR2 FYNNEI. The CDR3 bases are TGTGCCAGCAGTGAGGGGACTAACTATGGCTACACCTTC. This codes for CASSEGTNYGYTF. The entire variable domain, with the rest obtained from reference TRBV2 and TRBJ1-2, is as follows: EPEVTQTPSHQVTQMGQEVILRCVPISNHLYFYWYRQILGQKVEFLVSFYNNEISEKSEIFDDQFSVERPDGSNFTLKIRSTKLEDSAMYFCASSEGTNYGYTFGSGTRLTVV.

V usage is TRBV25-1 and J usage is TRBJ1-4; 9 bases fit TRBD1. With 4 bases clipped from V and 7 bases from J, the junction kept 7 bases outside the gene matches. In germline, CDR1 is MGHDK, CDR2 SYGVNS. This CDR3 spans 15 amino acids. The CDR3: CASSAPGTGFEKLFF. The CDR3 coding sequence is TGTGCCAGCAGTGCCCCCGGGACAGGGTTTGAAAAACTGTTTTTT.

The gene calls are TRBV5-1 and TRBJ2-7; TRBD2 agrees at 13 bases. Trimming removed 3 bases from V and 5 bases from J; junction bases left unmatched: 5. The CDR3 covers 15 residues. The germline V gene encodes CDR1 SGHRS and CDR2 YFSETQ. CDR3 in DNA: TGCGCCAGCAGCTCCGGACTAGCGGGAGCTCACGAGCAGTACTTC. Translation: CASSSGLAGAHEQYF. Together with reference TRBV5-1 and TRBJ2-7, the CDR3 gives the full variable domain: KAGVTQTPRYLIKTRGQQVTLSCSPISGHRSVSWYQQTPGQGLQFLFEYFSETQRNKGNFPGRFSGRQFSNSRSEMNVSTLELGDSALYLCASSSGLAGAHEQYFGPGTRLTVT.

This clone came up once. In DNA form, the CDR3 reads TGTGCCAGCAGCTTAGCGCTGGGGGAGTTCGAGCAGTACTTC. Translation: CASSLALGEFEQYF. The chain combines TRBV7-2 with TRBJ2-7, with D perhaps being TRBD1 or TRBD2 (5 bases each). The CDR3 has 14 amino acids. The germline V and J ends were trimmed by 0 bases and 6 bases, with 12 bases remaining between them. Germline CDR1 and CDR2: SGHTA and FQGNSA.

As to this clone: Other DNA sequences in the same sample also yield this CDR3. This sequence joins TRBV19 and TRBJ1-5; maybe TRBD1 (5 bases). This CDR3 comprises 14 residues. The germline CDR1 and CDR2 sequences are LNHDA and SQIVND (reference sequence). Trimming took off 5 bases at V and 2 bases at J, with 10 bases between the two ends. CDR3 loop: CASSPGGGNQPQHF. CDR3 in DNA: TGTGCCAGTAGTCCCGGAGGGGGCAATCAGCCCCAGCATTTT. Complete variable domain (other parts from reference TRBV19 and TRBJ1-5): DGGITQSPKYLFRKEGQNVTLSCEQNLNHDAMYWYRQDPGQGLRLIYYSQIVNDFQKGDIAEGYSVSREKKESFPLTVTSAQKNPTAFYLCASSPGGGNQPQHFGDGTRLSIL.

This sequence joins TRBV5-4 and TRBJ1-2; D unresolved. The ends were cut back, 0 bases at V and 0 bases at J, with 15 bases in the middle. Germline V gene sequence: CDR1 SGHNT, CDR2 YYREEE (reference sequence). This CDR3 region has 17 residues. The CDR3 sequence is CASSLEDLGITNYGYTF. The CDR3 DNA reads TGTGCCAGCAGCTTGGAAGATTTGGGGATTACTAACTATGGCTACACCTTC.

This clone was counted between two and nine times. The V gene is TRBV7-6, the J gene TRBJ1-3; no clear D gene. The CDR3 consists of 14 residues. Germline values: CDR1 SGHVS, CDR2 FNYEAQ. The V gene lost 5 bases and the J gene lost 0 bases, with 8 bases spanning the gap. CDR3 bases: TGTGCCAGCAGCCCGATCAACTCTGGAAACACCATATATTTT. This translates into CASSPINSGNTIYF.

CDR3 DNA: TGTGCCAGCAGCTTGGAGGGCAGGGCTAAGGGTGATGAGCAGTTCTTC. This codes for CASSLEGRAKGDEQFF. The chain employs TRBV5-5 and TRBJ2-1; D might be TRBD1 (5 bases). The CDR3 totals 16 residues. V was cut by 0 bases and J by 8 bases, with 18 bases left in between. CDR1 and CDR2 (germline): SGHKS, YYEKEE (reference sequence).

This sequence joins TRBV6-1 and TRBJ1-5; tentative D call: TRBD1 (6 bases). This CDR3 region has 15 residues. Trimming left V 6 bases short and J 4 bases short, with 16 bases between. Germline values: CDR1 MNHNS, CDR2 SASEGT. The CDR3 region is CASRLGGTTNQPQHF. The CDR3 nucleotides are TGTGCCAGCAGGTTGGGAGGGACAACAAATCAGCCCCAGCATTTT.

In DNA form, the CDR3 reads TGTGCCAGTGAGACCTCTGGAAACACCATATATTTT. It codes for CASETSGNTIYF. V gene TRBV19 combines with J gene TRBJ1-3, with no clear D. This CDR3 is 12 amino acids long. Germline assignment: CDR1 LNHDA and CDR2 SQIVND (reference sequence). Between the trimmed V and J ends, which lost 8 bases and 0 bases, there was a span of 5 bases.

The chain recombines TRBV13 with TRBJ1-1; possibly TRBD1 for D (6 bases). Germline values: CDR1 PRHDT, CDR2 FYEKMQ (reference sequence). The CDR3 is 14 amino acids. V lost 9 bases, J lost 2 bases, and 16 bases lay in between. The chain's CDR3 is CASWPGALNTEAFF. The CDR3 DNA reads TGTGCCAGTTGGCCAGGGGCGCTTAACACTGAAGCTTTCTTT.

This clone was seen more than once but under ten times. The chain employs TRBV2 and TRBJ1-1, with TRBD1 identical over 8 bases. The CDR3 is 13 amino acids. CDR1 is SNHLY and CDR2 is FYNNEI in the germline V gene. V trimming: 7 bases; J trimming: 6 bases; junction bases outside the gene matches: 7. The CDR3 reads CASTRQGRAEAFF. CDR3 sequence (DNA): TGTGCCAGCACTAGACAGGGGAGAGCTGAAGCTTTCTTT. Combining the CDR3 with reference TRBV2 and TRBJ1-1 gives the whole variable domain EPEVTQTPSHQVTQMGQEVILRCVPISNHLYFYWYRQILGQKVEFLVSFYNNEISEKSEIFDDQFSVERPDGSNFTLKIRSTKLEDSAMYFCASTRQGRAEAFFGQGTRLTVV.

The J gene is TRBJ1-2, the V gene TRBV5-8, with D uncertain. CDR3 length equals 13 residues. Trimming cost V 0 bases and J 2 bases, with 5 bases left between them. In germline, CDR1 is SGHTS, CDR2 YDEGEE. The CDR3 nucleotides are TGTGCCAGCAGCTTGGTCAGGAACTATGGCTACACCTTC. Protein product: CASSLVRNYGYTF.

This chain joins TRBV6-1 and TRBJ1-2; 7 bases agree with TRBD1. Looked up from germline, CDR1 is MNHNS and CDR2 is SASEGT. The junction had 8 bases not matched to a gene; V was cut back by 6 bases and J by 7 bases. The CDR3 length is 13 residues. Written as DNA, the CDR3 is TGTGCCAGCAGGGCACAGGGGATTGGTGGCTACACCTTC. This gives the protein CASRAQGIGGYTF.

This clone has just a few counts. The V gene is TRBV28, the J gene TRBJ1-2, with a possible D match to TRBD1 (6 bases). Per germline, CDR1 MDHEN and CDR2 SYDVKM. The CDR3 is made up of 14 amino acids. Trimming shortened V by 7 bases and J by 4 bases, and 16 bases separated the two germline ends. The CDR3 loop is CASNQQGLSYGYTF. In nucleotides, the CDR3 is TGTGCCAGCAACCAACAGGGCCTCTCCTATGGCTACACCTTC.

This clone has only a few counts. The chain combines TRBV9 with TRBJ2-5, with D possibly being TRBD2 (5 bases). The V gene lost 4 bases and the J gene lost 7 bases, with 14 bases spanning the gap. Germline CDR1 SGDLS, CDR2 YYNGEE. The CDR3 sequence is 13 residues long. CDR3 DNA: TGTGCCAGCAGCCAGATACTAGGGCGGACCCAGTACTTC. This encodes CASSQILGRTQYF.

The chain has TRBV4-1 and TRBJ1-4, with D tentatively TRBD1 (6 bases). V was shortened by 4 bases and J by 4 bases, with 10 bases between the two germline ends. The CDR3 covers 14 residues. Per germline, CDR1 MGHRA and CDR2 YSYEKL. CDR3 in amino acids: CASSLTGGNEKLFF. The CDR3 DNA sequence: TGCGCCAGCAGCCTGACAGGAGGTAATGAAAAACTGTTTTTT.

The V call is TRBV7-2, the J call TRBJ1-6; 9 bases line up with TRBD1. The CDR3 covers 17 residues. Losses at the gene ends were 0 bases for V and 11 bases for J; bases not matched to a gene: 11. CDR1 and CDR2 (germline): SGHTA, FQGNSA. The CDR3: CASSLAVLTGGMPPLHF. The CDR3 coding sequence is TGTGCCAGCAGCTTAGCAGTTTTGACAGGGGGTATGCCACCCCTCCACTTT.

The gene calls are TRBV4-2 and TRBJ2-1; 7 bases line up with TRBD2. V lost 0 bases to trimming and J lost 5 bases; unmatched junction nucleotides: 10. CDR3 size: 17 residues. Germline assignment: CDR1 LGHNA and CDR2 YNFKEQ. The CDR3 is CASSQDRVGTKNNEQFF. The CDR3 DNA reads TGTGCCAGCAGCCAAGATCGTGTGGGGACTAAAAACAATGAGCAGTTCTTC.